The present T cell receptor (beta chain) was sequenced within a study of cytomegalovirus exposure and HLA in healthy donors. Looked up from germline, CDR1 is MNHNS and CDR2 is SASEGT. V lost 4 bases to trimming and J lost 2 bases; unmatched junction nucleotides: 7. The CDR3 totals 15 residues. This clone was detected only a few times. With 60 Vbeta and 13 Jbeta primers, the PCR was carried out. The protocol was immunoSEQ multiplex PCR, while the TCRdb copy is restricted to in-frame clones and leaves out a portion. The sample shows 95,000 to 150,000 clones, about 62% of them seen only once. V gene TRBV6-1 combines with J gene TRBJ1-2; the match to TRBD1 covers 7 bases. The origin of this receptor is a woman between 40 and 50 years old in good health and CMV-seropositive. The source material was PBMCs. This CDR3 reads CASSATGSANYGYTF. CDR3 DNA sequence: TGTGCCAGCAGTGCGACAGGGAGTGCGAACTATGGCTACACCTTC.